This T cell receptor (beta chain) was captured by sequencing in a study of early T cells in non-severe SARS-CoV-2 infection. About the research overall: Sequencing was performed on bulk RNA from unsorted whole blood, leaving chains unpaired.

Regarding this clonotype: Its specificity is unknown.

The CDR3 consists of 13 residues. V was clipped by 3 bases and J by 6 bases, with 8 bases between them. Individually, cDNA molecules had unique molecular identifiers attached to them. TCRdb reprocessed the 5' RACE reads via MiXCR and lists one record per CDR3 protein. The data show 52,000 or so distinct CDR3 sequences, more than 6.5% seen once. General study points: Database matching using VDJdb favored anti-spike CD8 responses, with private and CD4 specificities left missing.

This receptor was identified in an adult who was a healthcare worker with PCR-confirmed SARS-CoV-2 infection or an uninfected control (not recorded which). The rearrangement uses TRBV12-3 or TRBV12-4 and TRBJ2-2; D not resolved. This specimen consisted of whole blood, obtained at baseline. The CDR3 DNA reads TGTGCCAGCAGTTTCTACTCCCCCGGGGAGCTGTTTTTT. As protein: CASSFYSPGELFF.